These 4 T cell receptor beta chains came from one sample sequenced in a study of cytotoxic CD8 clonotypes in ibrutinib-treated CLL. Clones were sequenced by immunoSEQ multiplex PCR, and TCRdb holds only the in-frame ones, with some missing. Among 150,000 to 200,000 clones, roughly four fifths were seen once, and the ten largest hold roughly 2%. Sequencing was performed on PBMCs, taken after 12 months of ibrutinib treatment. The source of these receptors is a human donor with chronic lymphocytic leukemia.

This sequence joins TRBV9 and TRBJ2-3; weak D call: TRBD1 (6 bases). The V and J ends lost 2 bases and 1 base respectively, with 11 bases between them. The CDR3 runs to 15 residues. Germline V gene lookup returns CDR1 SGDLS and CDR2 YYNGEE. The CDR3 DNA is TGTGCCAGCAGCGTGCGGACAGATCGCACAGATACGCAGTATTTT. This encodes CASSVRTDRTDTQYF.

V and J are TRBV5-1 and TRBJ1-1; D not certain. The CDR3 loop spans 14 amino acids. Trimming removed 3 bases from V and 1 base from J, with 10 bases in between. Germline-derived CDR1 and CDR2 are SGHRS and YFSETQ. The CDR3 loop reads CASSSNVENTEAFF. CDR3 nucleotides: TGCGCCAGCAGCTCAAACGTAGAGAACACTGAAGCTTTCTTT.

V and J are TRBV6-5 and TRBJ2-3, with D hard to call. The V and J ends lost 7 bases and 2 bases respectively, with 4 bases between them. The CDR3 is made up of 11 amino acids. Germline CDR1 MNHEY, CDR2 SVGAGI. The DNA for the CDR3 is TGTGCCAGCATGACCACAGATACGCAGTATTTT. This gives the protein CASMTTDTQYF.

The rearrangement links TRBV2 to TRBJ2-1; D not resolved. The CDR3 runs to 15 residues. Trimming took 8 bases from V and 5 from J, leaving 19 bases between them. The germline CDR1 and CDR2 sequences are SNHLY and FYNNEI. CDR3 residues: CASREVAVMHNEQFF. CDR3 bases: TGTGCCAGCCGAGAGGTCGCGGTGATGCACAATGAGCAGTTCTTC.